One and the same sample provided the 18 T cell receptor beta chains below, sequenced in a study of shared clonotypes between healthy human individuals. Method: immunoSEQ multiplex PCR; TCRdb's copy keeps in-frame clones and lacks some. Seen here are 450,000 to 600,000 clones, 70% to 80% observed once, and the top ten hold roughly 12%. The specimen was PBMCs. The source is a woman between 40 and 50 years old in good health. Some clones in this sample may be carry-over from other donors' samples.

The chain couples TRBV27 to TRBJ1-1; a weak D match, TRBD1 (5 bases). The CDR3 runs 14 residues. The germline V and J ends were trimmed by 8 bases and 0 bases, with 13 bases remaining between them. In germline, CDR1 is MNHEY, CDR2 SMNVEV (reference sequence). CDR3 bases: TGTGCCAGCCGCCGGGAGGGACTGAACACTGAAGCTTTCTTT. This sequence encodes CASRREGLNTEAFF.

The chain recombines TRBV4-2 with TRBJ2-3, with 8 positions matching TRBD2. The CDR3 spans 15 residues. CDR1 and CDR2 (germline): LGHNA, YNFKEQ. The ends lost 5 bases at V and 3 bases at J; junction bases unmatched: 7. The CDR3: CASSVSGVSTDTQYF. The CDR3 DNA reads TGTGCCAGCAGCGTTAGCGGGGTTTCGACAGATACGCAGTATTTT.

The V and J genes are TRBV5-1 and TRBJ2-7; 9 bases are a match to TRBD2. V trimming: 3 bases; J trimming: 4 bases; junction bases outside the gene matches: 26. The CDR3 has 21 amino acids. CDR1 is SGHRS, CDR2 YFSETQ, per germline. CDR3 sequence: CASSSGLGGRVTAGGMYEQYF. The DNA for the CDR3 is TGCGCCAGCAGCTCAGGACTGGGGGGGAGAGTTACAGCGGGAGGTATGTACGAGCAGTACTTC. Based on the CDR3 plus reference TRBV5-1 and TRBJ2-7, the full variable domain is KAGVTQTPRYLIKTRGQQVTLSCSPISGHRSVSWYQQTPGQGLQFLFEYFSETQRNKGNFPGRFSGRQFSNSRSEMNVSTLELGDSALYLCASSSGLGGRVTAGGMYEQYFGPGTRLTVT.

The CDR3 nucleotides read TGTGCCTGGAGTAAGGAGAGGCAGTACTATGGCTACACCTTC. Translation gives CAWSKERQYYGYTF. This chain uses TRBV30 with TRBJ1-2; D is unclear. The ends were cut back, 2 bases at V and 3 bases at J, with 13 bases in the middle. CDR1 GTSNPN and CDR2 SVGIG come from the germline V gene (reference sequence). This CDR3 region has 14 residues.

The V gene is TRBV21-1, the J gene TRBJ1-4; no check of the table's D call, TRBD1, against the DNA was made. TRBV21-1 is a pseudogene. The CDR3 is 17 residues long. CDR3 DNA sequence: TGTGCCAGCCGACCGGACAGGGTTGTCGGTAAGGGCGAAAAACTGTTTTTT. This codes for CASRPDRVVGKGEKLFF.

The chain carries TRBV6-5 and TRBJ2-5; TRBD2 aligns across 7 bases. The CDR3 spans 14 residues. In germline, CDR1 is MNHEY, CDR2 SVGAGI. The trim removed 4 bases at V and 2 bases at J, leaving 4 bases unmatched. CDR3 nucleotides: TGTGCCAGCAGTTGGAGCGGGAATCAAGAGACCCAGTACTTC. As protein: CASSWSGNQETQYF.

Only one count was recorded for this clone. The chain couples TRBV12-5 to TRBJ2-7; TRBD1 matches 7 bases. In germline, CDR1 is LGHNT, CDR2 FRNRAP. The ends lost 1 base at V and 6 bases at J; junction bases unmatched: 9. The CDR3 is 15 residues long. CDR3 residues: CASGLAGQELLEQYF. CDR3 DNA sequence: TGTGCTAGTGGTTTGGCCGGACAGGAGCTGCTCGAGCAGTACTTC.

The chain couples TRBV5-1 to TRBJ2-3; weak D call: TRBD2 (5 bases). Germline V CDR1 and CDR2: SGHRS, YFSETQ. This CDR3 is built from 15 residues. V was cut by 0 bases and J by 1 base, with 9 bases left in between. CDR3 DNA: TGCGCCAGCAGCTTGGATAACGGGGGCACAGATACGCAGTATTTT. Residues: CASSLDNGGTDTQYF.

The CDR3 DNA is TGTGCCAGCAGCTTCTGGGGTGGTGAAGCTTTCTTT. Translated: CASSFWGGEAFF. This rearrangement joins TRBV7-9 to TRBJ1-1; D remains unclear. CDR1 SEHNR and CDR2 FQNEAQ come from the germline V gene (reference sequence). The CDR3 covers 12 residues. V was trimmed by 3 bases and J by 7 bases, leaving 9 bases between them.

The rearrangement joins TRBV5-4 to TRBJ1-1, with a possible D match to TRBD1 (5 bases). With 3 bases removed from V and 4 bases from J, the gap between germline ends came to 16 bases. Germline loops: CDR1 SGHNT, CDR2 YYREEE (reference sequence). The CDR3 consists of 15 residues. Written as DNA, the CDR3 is TGTGCCAGCAGCTCGCCCGGGGGGGATGGCACTGAAGCTTTCTTT. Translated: CASSSPGGDGTEAFF.

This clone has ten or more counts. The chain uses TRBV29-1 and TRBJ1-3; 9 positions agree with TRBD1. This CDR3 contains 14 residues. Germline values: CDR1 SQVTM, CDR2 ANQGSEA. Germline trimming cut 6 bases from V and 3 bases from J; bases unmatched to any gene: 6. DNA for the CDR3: TGCAGCGTACAACAGGGGGCAGGTGGAAACACCATATATTTT. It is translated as CSVQQGAGGNTIYF.

The chain's CDR3 is CASSLAGGGSYEQFF. The DNA of the CDR3 is TGTGCCAGCAGCTTAGCGGGGGGCGGGAGCTATGAGCAGTTCTTC. The chain uses TRBV7-6 and TRBJ2-1; possible D gene TRBD2, 7 bases. CDR1 and CDR2 (germline): SGHVS, FNYEAQ. The V end was cut by 0 bases, the J end by 8 bases, with 14 bases between. This CDR3 contains 15 residues. The variable domain in full, with the rest retrieved from reference TRBV7-6 and TRBJ2-1, is GAGVSQSPRYKVTKRGQDVALRCDPISGHVSLYWYRQALGQGPEFLTYFNYEAQQDKSGLPNDRFSAERPEGSISTLTIQRTEQRDSAMYRCASSLAGGGSYEQFFGPGTRLTVL.

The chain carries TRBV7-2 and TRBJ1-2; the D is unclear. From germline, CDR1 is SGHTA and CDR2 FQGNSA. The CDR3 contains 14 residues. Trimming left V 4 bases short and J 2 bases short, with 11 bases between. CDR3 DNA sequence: TGTGCCAGCAGCTCCAGCCGAGAAAACTATGGCTACACCTTC. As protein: CASSSSRENYGYTF.

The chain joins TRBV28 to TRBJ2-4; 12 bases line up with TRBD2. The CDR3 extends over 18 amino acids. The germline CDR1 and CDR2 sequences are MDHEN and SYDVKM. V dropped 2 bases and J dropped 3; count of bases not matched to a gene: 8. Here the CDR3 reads CASSLRIGLAGLKNIQYF. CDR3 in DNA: TGTGCCAGCAGTTTACGGATAGGACTAGCGGGACTCAAAAACATTCAGTACTTC.

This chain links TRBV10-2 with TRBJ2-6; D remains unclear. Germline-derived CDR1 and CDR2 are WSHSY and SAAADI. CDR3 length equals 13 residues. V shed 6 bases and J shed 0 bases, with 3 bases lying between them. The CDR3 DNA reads TGCGCCAGCAGGGCCTCTGGGGCCAACGTCCTGACTTTC. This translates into CASRASGANVLTF.

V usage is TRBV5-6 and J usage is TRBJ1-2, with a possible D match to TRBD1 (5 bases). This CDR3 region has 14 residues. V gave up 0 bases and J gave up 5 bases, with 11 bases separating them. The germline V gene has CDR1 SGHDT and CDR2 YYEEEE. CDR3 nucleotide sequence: TGTGCCAGCAGCTTGGCGTTGAAGGGGTATGGCTACACCTTC. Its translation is CASSLALKGYGYTF.

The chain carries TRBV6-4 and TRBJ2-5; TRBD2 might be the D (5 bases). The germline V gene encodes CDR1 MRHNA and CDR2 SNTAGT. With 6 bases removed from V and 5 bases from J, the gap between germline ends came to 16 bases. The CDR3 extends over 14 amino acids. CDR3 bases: TGTGCCAGCAGCAACCGGGGTTCCCGGGAGACCCAGTACTTC. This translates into CASSNRGSRETQYF.

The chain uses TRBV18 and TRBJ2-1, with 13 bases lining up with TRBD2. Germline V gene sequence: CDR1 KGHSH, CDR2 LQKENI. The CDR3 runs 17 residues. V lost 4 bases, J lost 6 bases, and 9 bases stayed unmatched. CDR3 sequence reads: CASSLPRTSGGLNEQFF. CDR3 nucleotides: TGTGCCAGCTCACTCCCTCGGACTAGCGGGGGCCTCAATGAGCAGTTCTTC.